The 31 T cell receptor beta chains in this list originate from one sample, sequenced in a study of Tregs in tolerant kidney transplant recipients. TCRdb's copy holds only in-frame clones and misses some; the assay was immunoSEQ multiplex PCR. The sample records roughly 70,000 clones, about four fifths being singletons. Sequenced sample: CD4+ T cells from blood. The receptors were gathered from a human donor in good health.

The chain links TRBV11-3 to TRBJ2-5, with TRBD2 identical over 9 bases. The trim removed 4 bases at V and 5 bases at J, leaving 11 bases unmatched. Per the germline V gene, CDR1 is SGHNT and CDR2 is YENEEA. The CDR3 spans 16 residues. CDR3 loop: CASSSDSAAGGETQYF. CDR3 sequence (DNA): TGTGCCAGCAGCTCGGACAGCGCCGCGGGGGGGGAGACCCAGTACTTC.

The chain carries TRBV30 and TRBJ1-1; D is perhaps TRBD1 (5 bases). V was cut by 0 bases and J by 13 bases, with 15 bases left in between. Germline values: CDR1 GTSNPN, CDR2 SVGIG (reference sequence). CDR3 length: 12 residues. CDR3 region: CAWSVLGPGGFF. The DNA for the CDR3 is TGTGCCTGGAGTGTACTTGGTCCCGGGGGTTTCTTT. Full variable domain (remainder filled in from reference TRBV30 and TRBJ1-1): SQTIHQWPATLVQPVGSPLSLECTVEGTSNPNLYWYRQAAGRGLQLLFYSVGIGQISSEVPQNLSASRPQDRQFILSSKKLLLSDSGFYLCAWSVLGPGGFFGQGTRLTVV.

The V and J genes are TRBV28 and TRBJ1-5; D not resolved. V lost 3 bases and J lost 0, with 9 bases in between. Germline V lookup: CDR1 MDHEN, CDR2 SYDVKM. The CDR3 spans 15 residues. The CDR3 here is CASSLPGVSNQPQHF. Written as DNA, the CDR3 is TGTGCCAGCAGTTTGCCAGGCGTTAGCAATCAGCCCCAGCATTTT.

The V call is TRBV6-5, the J call TRBJ2-7; TRBD2 aligns across 7 bases. CDR1 MNHEY and CDR2 SVGAGI come from the germline V gene. V shed 7 bases, J shed 3 bases, and the junction held 12 bases outside the gene matches. The CDR3 spans 15 residues. The CDR3 DNA reads TGTGCCAGCAATCCTTCGCGGGAGCCGAACTACGAGCAGTACTTC. Residues: CASNPSREPNYEQYF.

V usage is TRBV10-3 and J usage is TRBJ1-2; D is unclear. The V end was cut by 7 bases, the J end by 6 bases, with 18 bases between. The germline V gene has CDR1 ENHRY and CDR2 SYGVKD. The CDR3 runs to 14 residues. CDR3 sequence (DNA): TGTGCCATCACCCGGGGAGAAAGTTCTGATGGCTACACCTTC. Amino acid sequence: CAITRGESSDGYTF.

This clone appeared once. This chain uses TRBV2 with TRBJ1-3, with a possible D match to TRBD1 (6 bases). Trimming shortened V by 5 bases and J by 7 bases, and 12 bases separated the two germline ends. Germline lookup yields CDR1 SNHLY and CDR2 FYNNEI. This CDR3 comprises 13 residues. The CDR3 sequence is CASSPGGRNTIYF. DNA for the CDR3: TGTGCCAGCAGTCCGGGGGGGCGGAACACCATATATTTT.

The chain carries TRBV6-5 and TRBJ1-2; D possibly corresponds to TRBD1 (5 bases). CDR1 is MNHEY, CDR2 SVGAGI, per germline. The CDR3 consists of 13 residues. Trimming removed 8 bases from V and 8 bases from J, with 18 bases in between. CDR3 sequence reads: CASGLRRQMGYTF. The CDR3 DNA is TGTGCCAGCGGGCTAAGAAGACAGATGGGCTACACCTTC.

The rearrangement links TRBV2 to TRBJ1-2; perhaps TRBD1 as D (5 bases). V was shortened by 7 bases and J by 4 bases, with 10 bases between the two germline ends. Germline lookup yields CDR1 SNHLY and CDR2 FYNNEI. The CDR3 is 12 amino acids. CDR3 coding DNA: TGTGCCAGCATGAGAGGGGCCTATGGCTACACCTTC. Residues: CASMRGAYGYTF.

The rearrangement links TRBV4-3 to TRBJ1-3; D gene uncertain. Germline V gene sequence: CDR1 LGHNA, CDR2 YSLEER. V gave up 0 bases and J gave up 4 bases, with 4 bases separating them. The CDR3 length is 13 residues. CDR3 in DNA: TGCGCCAGCAGCCAAGAGACCGGAAACACCATATATTTT. Encoded protein: CASSQETGNTIYF.

The chain employs TRBV4-3 and TRBJ2-3; 7 bases agree with TRBD2. Germline trimming cut 4 bases from V and 8 bases from J; bases unmatched to any gene: 12. CDR3 length equals 15 residues. The germline V gene has CDR1 LGHNA and CDR2 YSLEER. In DNA form, the CDR3 reads TGCGCCAGCAGCCGGGAAGGGGAGGGGCTGGGTACGCAGTATTTT. Its translation: CASSREGEGLGTQYF.

The chain uses TRBV29-1 and TRBJ1-2, with TRBD1 identical over 7 bases. The length of the CDR3 is 14 residues. V was pared by 6 bases and J by 6 bases, with 13 bases of the junction left unmatched. The germline gives CDR1 SQVTM, CDR2 ANQGSEA. The CDR3 DNA reads as TGCAGCGTAGCCTTCTCGACAGGGAAGGATGGCTACACCTTC. This encodes CSVAFSTGKDGYTF.

The rearrangement uses TRBV4-3 and TRBJ1-3; D remains unclear. The CDR3 is 17 residues long. Germline loops: CDR1 LGHNA, CDR2 YSLEER. V was pared by 0 bases and J by 0 bases, with 12 bases between. The CDR3 DNA is TGCGCCAGCAGCCAAGAGGCAGGCGCCGTCTCTGGAAACACCATATATTTT. This codes for CASSQEAGAVSGNTIYF.

The gene calls are TRBV2 and TRBJ2-5; possible D gene TRBD2, 7 bases. CDR3 length: 13 amino acids. Trimming left V 8 bases short and J 2 bases short, with 12 bases between. The germline CDR1 and CDR2 sequences are SNHLY and FYNNEI. This chain's CDR3 is CASRGGPQETQYF. The CDR3, as DNA: TGTGCCAGCCGCGGGGGCCCGCAAGAGACCCAGTACTTC.

This clone occurred a few times. This CDR3 reads CASTQGQAILTGELFF. CDR3 DNA: TGTGCCAGCACGCAAGGACAGGCGATTTTGACCGGGGAGCTGTTTTTT. This chain uses TRBV18 with TRBJ2-2; the match to TRBD1 covers 7 bases. V was pared by 8 bases and J by 5 bases, with 14 bases of the junction left unmatched. The CDR3 is 16 residues long. CDR1 and CDR2 (germline): KGHSH, LQKENI.

V is TRBV9 and J is TRBJ2-1, with TRBD2 matching 9 bases. The V segment lost 3 bases and the J segment 7 bases; nucleotides outside the gene matches: 14. The CDR3 has 17 amino acids. In germline, CDR1 is SGDLS, CDR2 YYNGEE. CDR3 bases: TGTGCCAGCAGCGCCGTCTTAACCCCTAGCGGGGCGAATGAGCAGTTCTTC. Protein sequence: CASSAVLTPSGANEQFF. The full variable domain, with the rest looked up from reference TRBV9 and TRBJ2-1, is DSGVTQTPKHLITATGQRVTLRCSPRSGDLSVYWYQQSLDQGLQFLIQYYNGEERAKGNILERFSAQQFPDLHSELNLSSLELGDSALYFCASSAVLTPSGANEQFFGPGTRLTVL.

The rearrangement joins TRBV11-3 to TRBJ2-5; D unclear. Trimming shortened V by 5 bases and J by 0 bases, and 13 bases separated the two germline ends. Germline assignment: CDR1 SGHNT and CDR2 YENEEA. CDR3 length: 15 residues. CDR3 in amino acids: CASSPNEWYQETQYF. Here the CDR3 DNA reads TGTGCCAGCAGCCCCAACGAATGGTACCAAGAGACCCAGTACTTC.

The genes are TRBV7-6 and TRBJ2-5; TRBD2 is a possible D gene (5 bases). Trimming took 1 base from V and 5 from J, leaving 11 bases between them. There are 14 residues in the CDR3. Germline lookup yields CDR1 SGHVS and CDR2 FNYEAQ. CDR3 amino acids: CASSLGASWETQYF. The CDR3 DNA reads as TGTGCCAGCAGCTTAGGAGCTAGCTGGGAGACCCAGTACTTC.

The chain links TRBV2 to TRBJ1-3, with 7 bases identical to TRBD1. The V and J ends lost 6 bases and 4 bases, in that order; junction bases with no gene match: 6. Germline V CDR1 and CDR2: SNHLY, FYNNEI. This CDR3 comprises 14 residues. The CDR3 nucleotides read TGTGCCAGCAGCCAACAGGGGTCAGGAAACACCATATATTTT. As protein: CASSQQGSGNTIYF.

This chain joins TRBV5-1 and TRBJ1-2; weak D call: TRBD1 (5 bases). The CDR3 extends over 12 amino acids. Germline CDR1 reads SGHRS; CDR2 reads YFSETQ. Trimming shortened V by 4 bases and J by 5 bases, and 9 bases separated the two germline ends. CDR3 loop: CASSPDRYGYTF. CDR3 sequence (DNA): TGCGCCAGCAGCCCCGACAGATATGGCTACACCTTC. Full variable domain (remainder filled in from reference TRBV5-1 and TRBJ1-2): KAGVTQTPRYLIKTRGQQVTLSCSPISGHRSVSWYQQTPGQGLQFLFEYFSETQRNKGNFPGRFSGRQFSNSRSEMNVSTLELGDSALYLCASSPDRYGYTFGSGTRLTVV.

This clone was seen only once. This chain joins TRBV2 and TRBJ2-1, with D possibly matching TRBD2 (5 bases). The CDR3 consists of 18 residues. In germline, CDR1 is SNHLY, CDR2 FYNNEI. V dropped 3 bases and J dropped 0 bases, with 18 bases sitting between them. CDR3 protein: CASSDEGKLNGSYNEQFF. Written as DNA, the CDR3 is TGTGCCAGCAGTGATGAGGGAAAACTAAATGGCTCCTACAATGAGCAGTTCTTC.

The chain combines TRBV10-3 with TRBJ2-2; 10 nucleotides line up with TRBD2. The ends lost 6 bases at V and 8 bases at J; junction bases unmatched: 6. The length of the CDR3 is 14 residues. The germline CDR1 and CDR2 sequences are ENHRY and SYGVKD. The CDR3 sequence: CAIRGSGGTGELFF. CDR3 nucleotide sequence: TGTGCCATCAGAGGTAGCGGGGGGACGGGGGAGCTGTTTTTT.

The V call is TRBV9, the J call TRBJ2-7, with 9 bases that match TRBD2. Germline CDR1 reads SGDLS; CDR2 reads YYNGEE. The CDR3 runs to 16 residues. J gave up 1 base and V 0 bases, and 5 bases lay outside the gene matches. This CDR3 is CASSVDALAGSYEQYF. The CDR3 DNA reads as TGTGCCAGCAGCGTAGATGCTCTAGCGGGATCCTACGAGCAGTACTTC.

V usage is TRBV6-5 and J usage is TRBJ2-3, with D hard to call. V gave up 6 bases and J gave up 0 bases, with 7 bases separating them. Germline loops: CDR1 MNHEY, CDR2 SVGAGI. This CDR3 contains 13 residues. CDR3 region: CASRAPSTDTQYF. The DNA of the CDR3 is TGTGCCAGCAGGGCACCAAGCACAGATACGCAGTATTTT.

There are a few counts of this clone. The gene calls are TRBV4-1 and TRBJ1-1; tentative D call: TRBD1 (5 bases). V was clipped by 2 bases and J by 0 bases, with 13 bases between them. Germline V gives CDR1 MGHRA, CDR2 YSYEKL. The CDR3 extends over 16 amino acids. CDR3: CASSQPGGGMNTEAFF. The CDR3, as DNA: TGCGCCAGCAGCCAACCCGGGGGAGGGATGAACACTGAAGCTTTCTTT.

The CDR3: CARQRGVRDEKLFF. Here the CDR3 DNA reads TGTGCCAGGCAAAGGGGGGTGAGGGACGAAAAACTGTTTTTT. V usage is TRBV27 and J usage is TRBJ1-4; the D gene is possibly TRBD1 (6 bases). Germline V gene data show CDR1 as MNHEY and CDR2 as SMNVEV (reference sequence). CDR3 size: 14 residues. Trimming took 9 bases from V and 8 from J, leaving 19 bases between them.

V and J are TRBV19 and TRBJ2-3; TRBD1 is a possible D gene (6 bases). V was cut by 3 bases and J by 2 bases, with 12 bases left in between. There are 15 residues in the CDR3. Looked up from germline, CDR1 is LNHDA and CDR2 is SQIVND (reference sequence). CDR3 sequence reads: CASSILGQNTDTQYF. In DNA form, the CDR3 reads TGTGCCAGTAGTATTTTGGGACAAAACACAGATACGCAGTATTTT. Supplemented by reference TRBV19 and TRBJ2-3, the full variable domain reads DGGITQSPKYLFRKEGQNVTLSCEQNLNHDAMYWYRQDPGQGLRLIYYSQIVNDFQKGDIAEGYSVSREKKESFPLTVTSAQKNPTAFYLCASSILGQNTDTQYFGPGTRLTVL.

The chain is built from TRBV9 and TRBJ1-5; perhaps TRBD1 as D (5 bases). Between the trimmed V and J ends, which lost 3 bases and 10 bases, there was a span of 20 bases. Germline V gene data show CDR1 as SGDLS and CDR2 as YYNGEE. The CDR3 is 15 residues long. The CDR3 is CASSGRDGSFGPQHF. The CDR3 nucleotides read TGTGCCAGCAGCGGCAGGGACGGGTCCTTTGGTCCCCAGCATTTT. The variable domain in full, with the rest retrieved from reference TRBV9 and TRBJ1-5, is DSGVTQTPKHLITATGQRVTLRCSPRSGDLSVYWYQQSLDQGLQFLIQYYNGEERAKGNILERFSAQQFPDLHSELNLSSLELGDSALYFCASSGRDGSFGPQHFGDGTRLSIL.

J is TRBJ1-1 and V is TRBV27; TRBD1 aligns across 7 bases. V lost 5 bases to trimming and J lost 5 bases; unmatched junction nucleotides: 5. This CDR3 has 13 residues. CDR1 and CDR2 (germline): MNHEY, SMNVEV (reference sequence). The CDR3: CASSLDRVTEAFF. The CDR3 coding sequence is TGTGCCAGCAGTCTCGACAGGGTAACTGAAGCTTTCTTT.

This chain links TRBV11-1 with TRBJ2-1; D may be TRBD2 (6 bases). The V end was cut by 4 bases, the J end by 0 bases, with 16 bases between. This CDR3 contains 17 residues. From germline, CDR1 is SGHAT and CDR2 FQDESV (reference sequence). CDR3 DNA sequence: TGTGCCAGCAGCTGGGGACTGCTGACGAGCTCCTACAATGAGCAGTTCTTC. Protein: CASSWGLLTSSYNEQFF.

The chain is built from TRBV7-2 and TRBJ2-5; D uncertain. The CDR3 is 12 amino acids. Trimming pared 1 base from V and 12 bases from J, leaving 12 bases between. Per germline, CDR1 SGHTA and CDR2 FQGNSA. The CDR3 sequence: CASSLDSGPKYF. CDR3 DNA: TGTGCCAGCAGCTTAGATAGTGGGCCCAAGTACTTC.

The CDR3 sequence is CASPIRPLQANQPQHF. DNA of the CDR3: TGCGCCAGCCCAATAAGACCCCTCCAGGCTAATCAGCCCCAGCATTTT. The chain recombines TRBV5-1 with TRBJ1-5, with D hard to call. With 7 bases removed from V and 4 bases from J, the gap between germline ends came to 21 bases. CDR1 and CDR2 from the germline V gene are SGHRS and YFSETQ. The CDR3 is made up of 16 amino acids.